The entry that follows covers one T cell receptor (beta chain) sequence. The ends lost 2 bases at V and 1 base at J; junction bases unmatched: 3. The CDR3 length is 17 residues. Germline values: CDR1 ENHRY, CDR2 SYGVKD. One entry per CDR3 protein, called by TCRdb with MiXCR from the RACE reads. The sample contains about 160,000 distinct CDR3 sequences, 25% to 30% of which appear only once. The sample belongs to a study of human T cells and chemical hapten exposure. The overall study: Alopecia universalis, totalis or areata was present in patients who were mostly female.

The time point is: patch test 3, about 24 weeks after DPC sensitization. The treatment: therapeutic diphenylcyclopropenone sensitization with weekly scalp DPC. Sequencing started from total RNA isolated from unfractionated whole blood. This TCR was recovered from a woman aged 18-29 years with alopecia areata. Some clones in this sample may be carry-over from other donors' samples. The chain couples TRBV10-3 to TRBJ2-3, with 13 positions matching TRBD2. Material: whole blood, obtained in connection with sensitization to the hapten diphenylcyclopropenone (DPC). The CDR3 is CAISEPGTSGGTDTQYF. The DNA for the CDR3 is TGTGCCATCAGTGAGCCCGGGACTAGCGGGGGCACAGATACGCAGTATTTT.